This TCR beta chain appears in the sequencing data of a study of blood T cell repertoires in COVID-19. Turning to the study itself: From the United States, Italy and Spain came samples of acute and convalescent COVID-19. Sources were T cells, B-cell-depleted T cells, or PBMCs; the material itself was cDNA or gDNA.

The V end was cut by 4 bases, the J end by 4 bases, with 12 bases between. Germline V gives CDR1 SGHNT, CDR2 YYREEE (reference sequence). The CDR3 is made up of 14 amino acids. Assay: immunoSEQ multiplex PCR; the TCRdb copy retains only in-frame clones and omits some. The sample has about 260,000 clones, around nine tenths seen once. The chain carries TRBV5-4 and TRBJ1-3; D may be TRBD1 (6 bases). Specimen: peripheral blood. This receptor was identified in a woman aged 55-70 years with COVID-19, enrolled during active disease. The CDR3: CASSPDSLGNTIYF. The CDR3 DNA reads TGTGCCAGCAGCCCGGACAGCTTAGGAAACACCATATATTTT.